These 14 T cell receptor beta chains were all obtained from the same sample, sequenced in a study of T cells expressing NK-cell markers. TCRdb re-called the 5' RACE reads and gives one entry per CDR3 protein, without DNA. Across roughly 430,000 distinct CDR3 sequences, the top ten clones capture roughly 7.2% of the sample. The sample taken for sequencing was blood T cells: a sorted CD56 or NKG2C T cell subset, CD4+ or CD8+ T cells, or bulk PBMC T cells (not recorded which). The receptors derive from a woman aged 18 to 75 in good health.

The chain employs TRBV27 and TRBJ2-1; the TCRdb call, TRBD2, lacks DNA for checking. Germline V CDR1 and CDR2: MNHEY, SMNVEV (reference sequence). CDR3 length: 15 amino acids. This chain's CDR3 is CASSYGLAGEDEQFF.

This chain connects TRBV6-5 to TRBJ2-1; without DNA, the TCRdb call of TRBD2 cannot be checked. CDR1 is MNHEY and CDR2 is SVGAGI in the germline V gene. This CDR3 is built from 15 residues. The CDR3 protein is CASSYVRGGRDEQFF.

The chain recombines TRBV11-2 with TRBJ1-6; TCRdb's D gene call, TRBD1, goes unchecked for lack of DNA. Germline V lookup: CDR1 SGHAT, CDR2 FQNNGV. The CDR3 is made up of 14 amino acids. Here the CDR3 reads CASSWTANNSPLHF.

This chain connects TRBV12-3 or TRBV12-4 to TRBJ2-2; no DNA is available, so the TRBD2 call from TCRdb remains unchecked. This CDR3 comprises 14 residues. CDR3 residues: CASLGRRDTGELFF.

The chain is built from TRBV28 and TRBJ2-2; TCRdb's D call of TRBD1 is untestable without DNA. The CDR3 runs 16 residues. Germline values: CDR1 MDHEN, CDR2 SYDVKM. The chain's CDR3 is CASSLSGTGVTGELFF.

The chain recombines TRBV12-3 or TRBV12-4 with TRBJ2-5. This CDR3 has 14 amino acids. CDR3 protein: CASSLGVPQETQYF.

The rearrangement joins TRBV12-3 or TRBV12-4 to TRBJ1-6; TCRdb proposes TRBD1, but this gene call is untestable without DNA. The CDR3 sequence is 15 residues long. The CDR3 is CASSIPGAYNSPLHF.

This chain connects TRBV11-1 to TRBJ2-2; TCRdb calls TRBD1, which cannot be checked without DNA. Germline V gene data show CDR1 as SGHAT and CDR2 as FQDESV (reference sequence). This CDR3 has 15 amino acids. CDR3 sequence reads: CASSLGTGVTGELFF.

This chain joins TRBV6-2 or TRBV6-3 and TRBJ2-1; there is no DNA to check the TCRdb D call of TRBD2. The germline V gene encodes CDR1 MNHEY and CDR2 SVGEGT. The CDR3 runs 14 residues. CDR3 loop: CASSYAGGPDEQFF.

This rearrangement joins TRBV19 to TRBJ1-5. Germline CDR1 and CDR2: LNHDA and SQIVND (reference sequence). This CDR3 contains 14 residues. The CDR3 region is CASSREDKNQPQHF.

J is TRBJ2-2 and V is TRBV5-1. This CDR3 region has 13 residues. Germline CDR1 reads SGHRS; CDR2 reads YFSETQ. The CDR3: CASSWSDTGELFF.

The rearrangement uses TRBV29-1 and TRBJ2-3; TCRdb's D gene call, TRBD2, goes unchecked for lack of DNA. CDR1 and CDR2 from the germline V gene are SQVTM and ANQGSEA. There are 17 residues in the CDR3. CDR3 in amino acids: CSVSGTSGGYSTDTQYF.

This sequence joins TRBV6-5 and TRBJ2-2. The CDR3 extends over 15 amino acids. The germline CDR1 and CDR2 sequences are MNHEY and SVGAGI. CDR3 amino acids: CASSYSGYGTGELFF.

The chain is built from TRBV29-1 and TRBJ2-3. The CDR3 runs to 12 residues. Germline CDR1 and CDR2: SQVTM and ANQGSEA. CDR3 amino acids: CSVVAGDDTQYF.